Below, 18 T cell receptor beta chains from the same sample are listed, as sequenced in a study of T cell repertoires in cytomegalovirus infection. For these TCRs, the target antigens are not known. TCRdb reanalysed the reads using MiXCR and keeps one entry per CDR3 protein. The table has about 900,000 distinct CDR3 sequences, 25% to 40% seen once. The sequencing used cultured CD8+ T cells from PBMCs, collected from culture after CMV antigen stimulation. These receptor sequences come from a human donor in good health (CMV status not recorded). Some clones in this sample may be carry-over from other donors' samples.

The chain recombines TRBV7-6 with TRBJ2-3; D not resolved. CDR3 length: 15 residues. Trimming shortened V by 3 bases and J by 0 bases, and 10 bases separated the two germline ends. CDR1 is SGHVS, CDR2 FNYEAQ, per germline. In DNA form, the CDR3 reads TGTGCCAGCAGCTTGATTGATATTAGCACAGATACGCAGTATTTT. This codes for CASSLIDISTDTQYF.

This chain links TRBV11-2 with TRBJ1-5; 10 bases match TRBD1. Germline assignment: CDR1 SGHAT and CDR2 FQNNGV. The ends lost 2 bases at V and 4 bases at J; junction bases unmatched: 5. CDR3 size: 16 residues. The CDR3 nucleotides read TGTGCCAGCAGCTTATGGGACAGGGGCCGAAATCAGCCCCAGCATTTT. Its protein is CASSLWDRGRNQPQHF.

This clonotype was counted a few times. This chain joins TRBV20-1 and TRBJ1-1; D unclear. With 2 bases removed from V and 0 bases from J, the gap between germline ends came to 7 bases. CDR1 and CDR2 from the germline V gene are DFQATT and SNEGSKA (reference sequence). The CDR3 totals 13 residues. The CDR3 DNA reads TGCAGTGCTAGAAGATTAATGAACACTGAAGCTTTCTTT. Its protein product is CSARRLMNTEAFF.

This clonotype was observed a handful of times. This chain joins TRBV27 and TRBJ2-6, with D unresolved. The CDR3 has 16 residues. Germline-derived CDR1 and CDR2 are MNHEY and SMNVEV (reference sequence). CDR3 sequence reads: CGPNAAKSSGANVLTF. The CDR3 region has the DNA TGTGGCCCGAACGCGGCAAAGAGCTCTGGGGCCAACGTCCTGACTTTC. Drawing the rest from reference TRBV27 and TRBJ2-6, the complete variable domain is EAQVTQNPRYLITVTGKKLTVTCSQNMNHEYMSWYRQDPGLGLRQIYYSMNVEVTDKGDVPEGYKVSRKEKRNFPLILESPSPNQTSLYFCGPNAAKSSGANVLTFGAGSRLTVL.

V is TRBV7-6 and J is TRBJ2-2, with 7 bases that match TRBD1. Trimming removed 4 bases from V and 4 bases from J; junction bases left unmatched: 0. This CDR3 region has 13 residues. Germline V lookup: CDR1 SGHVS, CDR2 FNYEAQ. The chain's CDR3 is CASSWDSTGELFF. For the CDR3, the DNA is TGTGCCAGCAGCTGGGACAGCACCGGGGAGCTGTTTTTT.

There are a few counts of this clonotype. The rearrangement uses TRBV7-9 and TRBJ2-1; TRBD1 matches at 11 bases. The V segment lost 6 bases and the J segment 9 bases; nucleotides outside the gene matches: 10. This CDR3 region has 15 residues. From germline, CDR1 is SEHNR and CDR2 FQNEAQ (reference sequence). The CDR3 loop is CASSPNRDRGTEQFF. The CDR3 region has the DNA TGTGCCAGCAGTCCGAATCGGGACAGGGGGACTGAGCAGTTCTTC. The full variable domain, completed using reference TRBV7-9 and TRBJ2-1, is DTGVSQNPRHKITKRGQNVTFRCDPISEHNRLYWYRQTLGQGPEFLTYFQNEAQLEKSRLLSDRFSAERPKGSFSTLEIQRTEQGDSAMYLCASSPNRDRGTEQFFGPGTRLTVL.

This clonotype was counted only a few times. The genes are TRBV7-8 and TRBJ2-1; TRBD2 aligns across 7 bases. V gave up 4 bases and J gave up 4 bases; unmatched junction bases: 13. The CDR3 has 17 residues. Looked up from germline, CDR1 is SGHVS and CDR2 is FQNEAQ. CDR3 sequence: CASSSPPLAETYNEQFF. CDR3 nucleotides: TGTGCCAGCAGCTCCCCGCCCCTAGCGGAAACTTACAATGAGCAGTTCTTC.

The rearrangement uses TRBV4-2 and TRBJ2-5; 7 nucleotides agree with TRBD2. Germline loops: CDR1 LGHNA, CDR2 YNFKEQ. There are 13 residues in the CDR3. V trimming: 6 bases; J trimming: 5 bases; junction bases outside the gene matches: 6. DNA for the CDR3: TGTGCCAGCAGACCGGACGGGGGGGAGACCCAGTACTTC. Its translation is CASRPDGGETQYF.

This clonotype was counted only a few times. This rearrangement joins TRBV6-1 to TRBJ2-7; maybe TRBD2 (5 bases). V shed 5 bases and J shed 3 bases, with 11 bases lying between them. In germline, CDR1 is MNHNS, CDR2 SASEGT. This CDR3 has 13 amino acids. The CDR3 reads CASSHGVYYEQYV. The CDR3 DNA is TGTGCCAGCAGTCACGGGGTATACTACGAGCAGTACGTC.

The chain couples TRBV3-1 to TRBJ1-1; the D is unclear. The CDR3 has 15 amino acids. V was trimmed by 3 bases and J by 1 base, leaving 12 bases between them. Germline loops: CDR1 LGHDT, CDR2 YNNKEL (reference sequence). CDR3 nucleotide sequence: TGTGCCAGCAGCCAGGTGGGCAGGCGGAACACTGAAGCTTTCTTT. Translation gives CASSQVGRRNTEAFF.

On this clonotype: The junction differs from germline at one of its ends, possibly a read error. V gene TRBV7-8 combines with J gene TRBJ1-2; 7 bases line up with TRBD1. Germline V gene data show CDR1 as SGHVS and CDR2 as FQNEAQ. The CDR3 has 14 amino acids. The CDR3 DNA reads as TGTGCCAACAGCTTCCTAGGGGGCGCAAAGGGCTACACCTTC. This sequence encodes CANSFLGGAKGYTF.

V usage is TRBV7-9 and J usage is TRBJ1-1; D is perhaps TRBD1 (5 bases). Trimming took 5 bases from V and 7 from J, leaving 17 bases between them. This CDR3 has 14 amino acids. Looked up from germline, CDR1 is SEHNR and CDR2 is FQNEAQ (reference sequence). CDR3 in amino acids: CASSPKVGRSEAFF. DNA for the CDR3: TGTGCCAGCAGCCCCAAAGTGGGGCGGAGTGAAGCTTTCTTT.

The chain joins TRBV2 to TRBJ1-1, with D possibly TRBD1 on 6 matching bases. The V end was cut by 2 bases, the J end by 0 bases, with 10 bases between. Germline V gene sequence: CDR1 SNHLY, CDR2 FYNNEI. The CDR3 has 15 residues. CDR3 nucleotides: TGTGCCAGCAGTGAAACAGGGACTTTGAACACTGAAGCTTTCTTT. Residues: CASSETGTLNTEAFF.

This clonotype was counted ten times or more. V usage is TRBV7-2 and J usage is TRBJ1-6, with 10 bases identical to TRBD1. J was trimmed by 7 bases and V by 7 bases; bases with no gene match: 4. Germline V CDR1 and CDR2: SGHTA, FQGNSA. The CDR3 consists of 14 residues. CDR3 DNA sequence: TGTGCCAGCAATCCGGGACAGGGGAATTCACCCCTCCACTTT. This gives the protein CASNPGQGNSPLHF.

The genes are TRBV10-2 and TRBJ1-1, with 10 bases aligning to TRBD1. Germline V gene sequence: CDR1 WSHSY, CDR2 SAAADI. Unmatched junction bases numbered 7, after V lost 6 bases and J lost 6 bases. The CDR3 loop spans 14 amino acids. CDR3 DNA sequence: TGCGCCAGCAGGGGAGGACAGGGGGGCCCTGAAGCTTTCTTT. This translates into CASRGGQGGPEAFF.

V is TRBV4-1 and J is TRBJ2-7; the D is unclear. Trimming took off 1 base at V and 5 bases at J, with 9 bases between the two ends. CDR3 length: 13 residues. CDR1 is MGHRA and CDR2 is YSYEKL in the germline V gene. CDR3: CASSQVGSDEQYF. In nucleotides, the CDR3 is TGCGCCAGCAGCCAAGTAGGTTCGGACGAGCAGTACTTC.

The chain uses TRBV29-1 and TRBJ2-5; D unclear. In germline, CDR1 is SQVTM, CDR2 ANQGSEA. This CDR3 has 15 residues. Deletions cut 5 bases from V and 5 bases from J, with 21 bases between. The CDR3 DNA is TGCAGCGTTAGCCCCGAGAATAGAGGATTGGAGACCCAGTACTTC. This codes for CSVSPENRGLETQYF.

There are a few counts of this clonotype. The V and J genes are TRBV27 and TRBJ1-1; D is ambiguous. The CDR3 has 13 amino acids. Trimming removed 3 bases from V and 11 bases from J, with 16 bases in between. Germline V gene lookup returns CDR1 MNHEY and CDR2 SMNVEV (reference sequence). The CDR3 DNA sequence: TGTGCCAGCAGTTTGGTCGGCCAGCTCGGGGCTTTCTTT. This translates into CASSLVGQLGAFF.